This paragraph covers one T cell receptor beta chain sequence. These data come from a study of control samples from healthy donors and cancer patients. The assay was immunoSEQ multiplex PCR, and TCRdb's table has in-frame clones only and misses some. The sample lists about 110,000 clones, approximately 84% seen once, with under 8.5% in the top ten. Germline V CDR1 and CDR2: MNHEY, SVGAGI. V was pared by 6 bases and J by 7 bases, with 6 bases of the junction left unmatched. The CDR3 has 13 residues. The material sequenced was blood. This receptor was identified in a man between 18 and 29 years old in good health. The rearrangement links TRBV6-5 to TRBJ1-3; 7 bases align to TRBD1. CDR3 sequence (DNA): TGTGCCAGCAGACGACAGGGAATTAACACCATATATTTT. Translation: CASRRQGINTIYF.